This T cell receptor beta chain was sequenced during a study of radiotherapy plus CTLA-4 blockade in lung cancer. General study findings and limits: Increased serum interferon-beta after radiation also reportedly predicted response strongly. After treatment with radiotherapy plus ipilimumab, TCR clones that came from the tumor expanded in blood.

People whose metastatic non-small-cell lung cancer was chemo-refractory got focal radiation along with CTLA-4 blockade by ipilimumab. TCRdb's copy holds only in-frame clones and misses some; the assay was immunoSEQ multiplex PCR. The data show tens of thousands of clones, roughly 71% seen once. V dropped 3 bases and J dropped 7 bases, with 12 bases sitting between them. CDR1 SNHLY and CDR2 FYNNEI come from the germline V gene. The CDR3 has 14 residues. This clone was found once. Its antigen is as yet unknown. This chain uses TRBV2 with TRBJ2-2; D ambiguous. The specimen comprised peripheral blood, sampled from a patient treated with radiotherapy plus ipilimumab. This clonotype originated in a human donor with non-small cell lung cancer that progressed on radiotherapy plus ipilimumab. CDR3 residues: CASSDEEKDGELFF. The CDR3 nucleotides read TGTGCCAGCAGTGATGAGGAGAAGGACGGGGAGCTGTTTTTT.